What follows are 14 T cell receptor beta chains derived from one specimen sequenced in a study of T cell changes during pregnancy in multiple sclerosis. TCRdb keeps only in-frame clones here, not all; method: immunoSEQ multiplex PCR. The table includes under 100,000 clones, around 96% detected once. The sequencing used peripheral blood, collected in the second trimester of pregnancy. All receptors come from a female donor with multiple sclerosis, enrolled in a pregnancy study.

As DNA, the CDR3 is TGTGCCTGGACCCGGGGGGTTAGTACTGGCTACACCTTC. Translated: CAWTRGVSTGYTF. The chain employs TRBV30 and TRBJ1-2, with a possible D match to TRBD1 (5 bases). Trimming left V 4 bases short and J 7 bases short, with 16 bases between. The CDR3 loop spans 13 amino acids. Looked up from germline, CDR1 is GTSNPN and CDR2 is SVGIG (reference sequence).

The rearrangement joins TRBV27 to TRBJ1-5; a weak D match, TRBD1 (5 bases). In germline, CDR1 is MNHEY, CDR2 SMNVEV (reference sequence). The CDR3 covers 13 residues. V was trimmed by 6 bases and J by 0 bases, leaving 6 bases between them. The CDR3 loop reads CASRGLSNQPQHF. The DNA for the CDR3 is TGTGCCAGCAGGGGACTTAGCAATCAGCCCCAGCATTTT.

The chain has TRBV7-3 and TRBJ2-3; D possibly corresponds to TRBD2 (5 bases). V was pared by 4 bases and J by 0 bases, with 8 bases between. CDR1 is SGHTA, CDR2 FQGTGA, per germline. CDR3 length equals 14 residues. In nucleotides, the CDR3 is TGTGCCAGCAGCTCAGGACTTAGCACAGATACGCAGTATTTT. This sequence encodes CASSSGLSTDTQYF.

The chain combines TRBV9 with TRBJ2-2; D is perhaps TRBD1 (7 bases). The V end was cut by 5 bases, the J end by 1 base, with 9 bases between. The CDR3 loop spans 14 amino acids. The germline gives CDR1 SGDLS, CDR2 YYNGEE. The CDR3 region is CASRRDRNTGELFF. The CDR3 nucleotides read TGTGCCAGCAGGCGGGACAGGAACACCGGGGAGCTGTTTTTT.

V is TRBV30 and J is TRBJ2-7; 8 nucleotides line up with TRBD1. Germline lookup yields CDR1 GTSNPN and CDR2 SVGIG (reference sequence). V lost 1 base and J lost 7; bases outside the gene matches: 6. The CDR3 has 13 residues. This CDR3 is CAWSAQGAREQYF. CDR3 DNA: TGTGCCTGGAGTGCTCAGGGGGCGCGTGAGCAGTACTTC.

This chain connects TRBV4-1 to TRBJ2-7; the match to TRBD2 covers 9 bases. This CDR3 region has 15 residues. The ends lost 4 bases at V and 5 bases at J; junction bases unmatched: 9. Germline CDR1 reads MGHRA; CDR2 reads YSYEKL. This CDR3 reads CASSLSGRTGDEQYF. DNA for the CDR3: TGCGCCAGCAGCCTTAGCGGGAGAACTGGGGACGAGCAGTACTTC.

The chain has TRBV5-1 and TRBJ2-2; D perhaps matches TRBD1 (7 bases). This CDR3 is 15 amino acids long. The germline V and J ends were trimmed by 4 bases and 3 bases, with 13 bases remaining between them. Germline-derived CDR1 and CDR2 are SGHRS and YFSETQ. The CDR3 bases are TGCGCCAGCAGCCGTGGCAGGGGGGACACCGGGGAGCTGTTTTTT. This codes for CASSRGRGDTGELFF.

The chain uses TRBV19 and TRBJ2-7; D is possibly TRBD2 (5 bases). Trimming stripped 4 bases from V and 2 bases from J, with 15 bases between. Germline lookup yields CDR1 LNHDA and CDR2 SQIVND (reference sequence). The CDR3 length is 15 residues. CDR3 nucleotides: TGTGCCAGTAGTACGGGCGGACGGGAAGCCTACGAGCAGTACTTC. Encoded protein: CASSTGGREAYEQYF. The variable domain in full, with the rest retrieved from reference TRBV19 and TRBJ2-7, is DGGITQSPKYLFRKEGQNVTLSCEQNLNHDAMYWYRQDPGQGLRLIYYSQIVNDFQKGDIAEGYSVSREKKESFPLTVTSAQKNPTAFYLCASSTGGREAYEQYFGPGTRLTVT.

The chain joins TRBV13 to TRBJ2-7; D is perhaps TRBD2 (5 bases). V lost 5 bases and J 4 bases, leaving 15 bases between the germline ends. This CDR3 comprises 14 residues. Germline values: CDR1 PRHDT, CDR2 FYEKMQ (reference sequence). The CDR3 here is CASSTTLSGYEQYF. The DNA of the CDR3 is TGTGCCAGCAGCACCACCCTCTCGGGGTACGAGCAGTACTTC.

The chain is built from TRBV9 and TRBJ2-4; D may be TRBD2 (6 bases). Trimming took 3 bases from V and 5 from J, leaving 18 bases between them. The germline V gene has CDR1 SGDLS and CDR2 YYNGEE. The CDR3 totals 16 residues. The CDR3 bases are TGTGCCAGCAGCGCCCCATTGGGGGGAGGTGAAAACATTCAGTACTTC. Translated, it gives CASSAPLGGGENIQYF.

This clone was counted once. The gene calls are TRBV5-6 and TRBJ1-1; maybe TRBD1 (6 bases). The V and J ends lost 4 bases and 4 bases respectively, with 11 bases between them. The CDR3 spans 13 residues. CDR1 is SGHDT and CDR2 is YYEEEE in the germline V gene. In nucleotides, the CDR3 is TGTGCCAGCAGCGCTACAGGGAGCACTGAAGCTTTCTTT. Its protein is CASSATGSTEAFF.

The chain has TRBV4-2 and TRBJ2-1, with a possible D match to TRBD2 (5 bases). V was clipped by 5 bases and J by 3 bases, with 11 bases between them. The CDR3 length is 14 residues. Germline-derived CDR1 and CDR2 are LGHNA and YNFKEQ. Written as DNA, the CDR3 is TGTGCCAGCAGCGGGTCGGGGATCTACAATGAGCAGTTCTTC. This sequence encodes CASSGSGIYNEQFF.

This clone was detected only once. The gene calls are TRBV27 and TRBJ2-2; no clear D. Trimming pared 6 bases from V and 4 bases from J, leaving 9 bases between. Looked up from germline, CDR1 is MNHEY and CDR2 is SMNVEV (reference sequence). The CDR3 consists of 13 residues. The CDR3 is CASRPSGTGELFF. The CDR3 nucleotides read TGTGCCAGCAGACCCTCGGGCACCGGGGAGCTGTTTTTT.

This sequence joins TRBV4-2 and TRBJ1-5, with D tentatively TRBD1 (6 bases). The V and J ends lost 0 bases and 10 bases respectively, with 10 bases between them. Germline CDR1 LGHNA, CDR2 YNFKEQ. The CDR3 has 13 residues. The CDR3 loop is CASSQERGGPQHF. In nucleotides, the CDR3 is TGTGCCAGCAGCCAAGAGAGGGGGGGACCCCAGCATTTT.